This T cell receptor beta chain was retrieved from a study of blood T cell repertoires in COVID-19 (dated by TCRdb to the early 2020s). About the investigation overall: Collaborator samples came from the United States, Italy and Spain and covered acute and convalescent phases of COVID-19. The material from the prospective study consisted of cDNA or gDNA derived from T cells, B-cell-depleted T cells, or PBMCs. Subjects who had been exposed to COVID-19, were actively infected with it, or had recovered from it provided the deeply sampled blood TCRbeta repertoires that made up the dataset. The repertoires were released in a freely available public database intended as a resource for research on the immune response to SARS-CoV-2. The samples were drawn from two sources: the first 160 participants of the ongoing ImmuneRACE study, and about 1,300 subjects contributed by 6 global collaborators. The sample metadata nearly always contained a de-identified subject ID, COVID-19 status, age in years and sex. HLA class I and class II types, where available, came from metadata supplied by the sample provider rather than from assay-based typing.

The CDR3 goes from the cysteine to the phenylalanine over 15 residues. Of all the DNA, just the CDR3 is kept, 45 bases in frame from base 1. CDR1 KGHSH and CDR2 LQKENI are derived from the germline V gene. A distance of 12 bases separates the germline ends of V and J, which lose 0 bases and 6 bases respectively. TCRbeta CDR3 regions were amplified from genomic DNA using the immunoSEQ Assay, a bias-controlled multiplex PCR. Turning to the authors' computational methods: Nucleated cell counts per sample were estimated from amplification of reference gene primers within the assay. To quantify the absolute abundance of each unique TCRbeta CDR3 rearrangement, sequence reads were collapsed and filtered. Productive Simpson clonality was computed per sample as the square root of Simpson's diversity index over productive rearrangements. The table was pulled from immuneACCESS by TCRdb, which kept in-frame rearrangements only. Such tables lose some clones; where checked, under half of the loss comes from unresolved V genes, and the rest has no known cause. V and J calls and clone size follow that table, whereas D and trimming were derived from the DNA. Present in this sample are over 100,000 clones, roughly 92% of which were seen just once. The top ten clones comprise around 2% of the sample.

Comment on this clone: This receptor's antigen is unknown. The sample holds no much larger clone one base away, and base qualities are not on file.

Study-wide findings and limitations: The amount of clinical and demographic metadata varied by source and participant and was provided uncurated.

At one collaborating source in Seattle, patients were enrolled during active infection and were followed longitudinally through the course of disease. Each collaborating institution followed its own protocols to collect whole blood in K2EDTA tubes. For TCRbeta analysis, collaborators shipped samples in one of three forms: frozen whole blood, isolated PBMCs, or DNA extracted from either of those sample types. Material for sequencing was peripheral blood. The receptor was isolated from a woman in her forties or fifties with COVID-19, enrolled during active disease. The V and J segments used are TRBV18 and TRBJ2-1; the D gene is possibly TRBD1, with 6 bases matching. The DNA is TGTGCCAGCTCACCACCGGAACAGGGTTTCAATGAGCAGTTCTTC. Its product reads: CASSPPEQGFNEQFF.